A single T cell receptor (beta chain) is shown here with its context. Its antigen is not known. This sample is part of a study of blood T cells in healthy people across ages. Findings and limits, study-wide: A strong correlation was found between TCR beta diversity and the percentage of naive T cells. Older individuals had lower TCR beta diversity per million T cells (the decline was roughly linear).

For the second PCR, which ran for roughly 6 to 11 cycles, a sample-barcoded 5' primer and a J-beta primer mix were used. MiXCR, run by TCRdb on the 5' RACE reads, gives a single entry per CDR3 protein. The sample contains almost 300,000 distinct CDR3 sequences, around 30% of which appear only once. The J segment lost 3 bases and the V segment lost 6 bases, leaving 11 bases of the junction unmatched. Per germline, CDR1 MDHEN and CDR2 SYDVKM. This CDR3 has 15 amino acids. Sequencing was carried out using blood. This chain connects TRBV28 to TRBJ2-7; 7 bases agree with TRBD2. The receptor was derived from a woman in her 70s in good health. CDR3: CASSTKGGPHYEQYF. The CDR3 DNA follows: TGTGCCAGCAGCACAAAGGGAGGGCCCCACTACGAGCAGTACTTC.